This T cell receptor (beta chain) appears in the sequencing data of a study of blood T cell repertoires in COVID-19 (dated by TCRdb to 2019 to 2021). In terms of the full investigation: Samples from collaborators originated in the United States, Italy and Spain and spanned both the acute and convalescent phases of COVID-19. Deeply sampled blood TCRbeta repertoires from subjects exposed to, actively infected with, or recovered from COVID-19 were included in the dataset. Where HLA class I and class II types were available, the types were taken from metadata supplied by the sample provider, not from assay-based typing. The prospective study material was composed of cDNA or gDNA derived from T cells, B-cell-depleted T cells, or PBMCs. The samples were drawn from two sources: the first 160 participants of the ongoing ImmuneRACE study, and 1,200 or so subjects contributed by 6 global collaborators. A de-identified subject ID, COVID-19 status, age in years and sex were almost always included in the sample metadata. The repertoires were made available in a free public database intended to serve as a resource for research on the immune response to SARS-CoV-2. The study at large found these results: Clinical and demographic metadata were provided uncurated, with the amount varying by source and participant.

TCRbeta CDR3 regions were amplified from genomic DNA using the immunoSEQ Assay, a bias-controlled multiplex PCR. As for the original processing: The number of nucleated cells in each sample was estimated from the amplification of reference gene primers within the assay. Sequence reads were collapsed and filtered to measure the absolute abundance of every unique TCRbeta CDR3 rearrangement. For each sample, productive Simpson clonality was calculated by taking the square root of Simpson's diversity index across productive rearrangements. This immuneACCESS table, as held by TCRdb, lists in-frame sequences with V and J called but not all clones. Of the missing ones, under half trace to an unresolved V gene in checked studies; the others have no known cause. That table supplies the V and J calls and clone size; D and trimming were determined from the DNA. The sample table records 46,000 or so clones; around nine tenths of these occur just once. The ten largest clones represent 7% to 9% of the sample.

The collaborating institutions used their own protocols to collect whole blood in K2EDTA tubes. For TCRbeta analysis, collaborators shipped samples as frozen whole blood, isolated PBMCs, or DNA extracted from either of those sample types. Notes on this clone: Its antigen remains unidentified. No base quality information exists; no much larger clone differs at one position.

The germline V gene supplies CDR1 MNHEY and CDR2 SVGAGI. Relative to germline, V is missing 8 bases and J is missing 10 bases, with 7 bases of the junction outside any gene match. From cysteine to phenylalanine, the CDR3 is 14 amino acids long. Left in the record is the CDR3 DNA by itself, 42 bases read in frame from the first base. The TCR originated in a middle-aged man with acute or convalescent COVID-19. The chain links TRBV6-5 with TRBJ2-1; 14 middle bases align to TRBD2. Sequenced material: peripheral blood. CDR3 region: CASGPRLAGGEQFF. The DNA sequence is given as TGTGCCAGCGGACCTAGACTAGCGGGAGGGGAGCAGTTCTTC.